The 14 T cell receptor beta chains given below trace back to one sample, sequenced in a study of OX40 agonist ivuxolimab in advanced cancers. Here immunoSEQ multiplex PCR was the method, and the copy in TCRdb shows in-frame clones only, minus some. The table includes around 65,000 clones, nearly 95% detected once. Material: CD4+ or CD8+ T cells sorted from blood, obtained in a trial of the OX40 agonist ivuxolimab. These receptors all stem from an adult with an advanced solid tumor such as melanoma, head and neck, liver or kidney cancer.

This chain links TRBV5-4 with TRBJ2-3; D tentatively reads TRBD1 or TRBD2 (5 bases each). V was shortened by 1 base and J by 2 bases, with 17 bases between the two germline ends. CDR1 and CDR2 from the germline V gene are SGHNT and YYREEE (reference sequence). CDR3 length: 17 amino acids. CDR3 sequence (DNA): TGTGCCAGCAGCTTGTTGTCGGGGCCGTCCCCCACAGATACGCAGTATTTT. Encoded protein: CASSLLSGPSPTDTQYF.

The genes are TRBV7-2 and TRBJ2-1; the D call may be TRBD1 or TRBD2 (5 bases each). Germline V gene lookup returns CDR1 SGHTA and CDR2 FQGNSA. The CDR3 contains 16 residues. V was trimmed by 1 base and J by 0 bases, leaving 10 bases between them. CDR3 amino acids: CASSLVGVSSYNEQFF. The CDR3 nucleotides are TGTGCCAGCAGCTTAGTGGGGGTGAGCTCCTACAATGAGCAGTTCTTC. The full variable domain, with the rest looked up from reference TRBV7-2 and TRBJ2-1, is GAGVSQSPSNKVTEKGKDVELRCDPISGHTALYWYRQSLGQGLEFLIYFQGNSAPDKSGLPSDRFSAERTGGSVSTLTIQRTQQEDSAVYLCASSLVGVSSYNEQFFGPGTRLTVL.

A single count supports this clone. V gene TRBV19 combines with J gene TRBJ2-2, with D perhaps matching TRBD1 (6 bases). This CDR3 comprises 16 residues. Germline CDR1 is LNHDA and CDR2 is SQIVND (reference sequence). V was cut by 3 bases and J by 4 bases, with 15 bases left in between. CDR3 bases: TGTGCCAGTAGTATTCGCCGGACAGTTAGCACCGGGGAGCTGTTTTTT. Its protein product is CASSIRRTVSTGELFF.

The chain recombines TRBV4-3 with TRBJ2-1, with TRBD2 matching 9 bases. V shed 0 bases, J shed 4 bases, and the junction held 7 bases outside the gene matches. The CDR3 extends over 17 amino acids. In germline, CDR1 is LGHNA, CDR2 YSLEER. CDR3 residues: CASSQDRASGTYNEQFF. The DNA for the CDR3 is TGCGCCAGCAGCCAAGATCGGGCTAGCGGGACATACAATGAGCAGTTCTTC.

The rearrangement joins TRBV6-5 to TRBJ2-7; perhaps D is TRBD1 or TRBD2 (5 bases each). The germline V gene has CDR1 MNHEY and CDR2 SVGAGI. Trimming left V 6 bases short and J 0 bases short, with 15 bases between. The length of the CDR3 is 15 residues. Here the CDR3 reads CASRPGPASSYEQYF. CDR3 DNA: TGTGCCAGCAGGCCGGGGCCGGCCAGCTCCTACGAGCAGTACTTC.

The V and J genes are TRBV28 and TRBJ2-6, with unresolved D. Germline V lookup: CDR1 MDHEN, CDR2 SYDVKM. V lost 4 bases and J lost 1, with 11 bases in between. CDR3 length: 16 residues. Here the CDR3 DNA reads TGTGCCAGCAGTTCCGATGCGCCGTCTGGGGCCAACGTCCTGACTTTC. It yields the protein CASSSDAPSGANVLTF.

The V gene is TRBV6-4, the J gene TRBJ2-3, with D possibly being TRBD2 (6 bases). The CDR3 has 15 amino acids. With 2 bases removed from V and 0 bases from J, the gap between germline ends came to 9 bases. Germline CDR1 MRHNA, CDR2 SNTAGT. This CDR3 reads CASSDGGGSTDTQYF. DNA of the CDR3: TGTGCCAGCAGTGACGGTGGGGGGAGCACAGATACGCAGTATTTT.

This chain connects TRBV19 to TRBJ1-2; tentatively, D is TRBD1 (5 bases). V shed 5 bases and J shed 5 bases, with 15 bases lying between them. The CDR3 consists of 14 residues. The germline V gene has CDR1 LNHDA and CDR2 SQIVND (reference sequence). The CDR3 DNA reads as TGTGCCAGTAGTTCTTCCGGGGCGACGTATGGCTACACCTTC. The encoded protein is CASSSSGATYGYTF. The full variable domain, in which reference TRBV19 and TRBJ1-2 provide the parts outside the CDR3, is DGGITQSPKYLFRKEGQNVTLSCEQNLNHDAMYWYRQDPGQGLRLIYYSQIVNDFQKGDIAEGYSVSREKKESFPLTVTSAQKNPTAFYLCASSSSGATYGYTFGSGTRLTVV.

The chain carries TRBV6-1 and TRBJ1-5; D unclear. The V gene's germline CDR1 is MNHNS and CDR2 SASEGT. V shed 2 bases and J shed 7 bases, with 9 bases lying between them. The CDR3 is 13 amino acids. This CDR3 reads CASSELYEQPQHF. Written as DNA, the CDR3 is TGTGCCAGCAGTGAACTATATGAGCAGCCCCAGCATTTT.

The DNA of the CDR3 is TGTGCCAGCAGCTTGGCTGGGGGGCGTTACGAGCAGTACTTC. Protein product: CASSLAGGRYEQYF. The J gene is TRBJ2-7, the V gene TRBV5-5; D might be TRBD1 or TRBD2, each matching 6 bases. Trimming removed 0 bases from V and 4 bases from J, with 11 bases in between. CDR1 and CDR2 from the germline V gene are SGHKS and YYEKEE (reference sequence). This CDR3 has 14 amino acids.

Written as DNA, the CDR3 is TGTGCCAGCTTGCCTAGCGGGGGGGGCACAGATACGCAGTATTTT. Amino acids: CASLPSGGGTDTQYF. This rearrangement joins TRBV21-1 to TRBJ2-3; TRBD2, the table's D call, was not compared with the DNA. TRBV21-1 is recorded as a pseudogene. This CDR3 is built from 15 residues.

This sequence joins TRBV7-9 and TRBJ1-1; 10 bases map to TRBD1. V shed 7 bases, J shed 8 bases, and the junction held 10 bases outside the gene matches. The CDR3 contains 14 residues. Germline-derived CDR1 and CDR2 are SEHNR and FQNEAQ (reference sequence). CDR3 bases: TGTGCCAGCATAGGGGACAGGGGCCCCATCGAAGCTTTCTTT. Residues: CASIGDRGPIEAFF.

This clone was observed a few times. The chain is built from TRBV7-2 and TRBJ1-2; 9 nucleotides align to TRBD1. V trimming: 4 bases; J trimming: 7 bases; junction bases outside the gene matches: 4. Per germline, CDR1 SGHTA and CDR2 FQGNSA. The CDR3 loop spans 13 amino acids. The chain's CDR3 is CASSWDRVPGYTF. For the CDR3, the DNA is TGTGCCAGCAGCTGGGACAGGGTCCCTGGCTACACCTTC.

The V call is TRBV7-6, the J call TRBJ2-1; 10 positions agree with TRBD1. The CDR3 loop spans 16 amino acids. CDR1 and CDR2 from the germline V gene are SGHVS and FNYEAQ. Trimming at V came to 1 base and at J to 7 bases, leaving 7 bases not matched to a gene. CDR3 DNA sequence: TGTGCCAGCAGCTTAGGGGGGACAGGGGACTGGAATGAGCAGTTCTTC. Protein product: CASSLGGTGDWNEQFF.